This TCR beta chain originates from a study of T cells after yellow fever vaccination. The germline V gene encodes CDR1 SGDLS and CDR2 YYNGEE. V gave up 4 bases and J gave up 4 bases, with 13 bases separating them. The CDR3 runs 14 residues. Study conclusions and caveats: Few clonotypes appeared in both CD4 and CD8 compartments. Though weaker, the secondary response peaked faster, on day 5 versus 15. At around 95% for CD4 and just over 85% for CD8, most primary-vaccination clones showed up again after the booster.

In TCRdb, the 5' RACE reads were re-called with MiXCR into one record per CDR3 protein. This table has roughly 400,000 distinct CDR3 sequences, about 17% appearing once. There are a few counts of this clonotype. What it binds is not known. The chain uses TRBV9 and TRBJ2-3; the D gene is possibly TRBD1 (6 bases). The TCR sequence derives from a young man who received the YFV17D yellow fever vaccine. Source: PBMCs, taken before the yellow fever booster vaccination. The DNA of the CDR3 is TGTGCCAGCAGCCCCAGGCCAGGGGCAGATACGCAGTATTTT. This gives the protein CASSPRPGADTQYF.